Below, 2 T cell receptor beta chains from the same sample are listed, as sequenced in a study of T cell responses to AZD1222 COVID-19 vaccine. Sequencing used immunoSEQ multiplex PCR; TCRdb keeps in-frame clones, though not all of them. The table includes approximately 200,000 clones, about 95% detected once. The sequences come from peripheral blood, collected 28 days after the second dose of the MenACWY control vaccine. The receptors originated from an adult who received the MenACWY meningococcal vaccine as a control.

J is TRBJ1-5 and V is TRBV19; no clear D gene. The CDR3 length is 13 residues. The germline gives CDR1 LNHDA, CDR2 SQIVND (reference sequence). V lost 8 bases and J lost 3, with 11 bases in between. CDR3 residues: CASHSIDNQPQHF. CDR3 DNA: TGTGCCAGTCACAGCATTGACAATCAGCCCCAGCATTTT.

V and J are TRBV28 and TRBJ1-1; TRBD1 matches 7 bases. Per germline, CDR1 MDHEN and CDR2 SYDVKM. Trimming at V came to 6 bases and at J to 2 bases, leaving 6 bases not matched to a gene. The CDR3 contains 14 residues. Here the CDR3 DNA reads TGTGCCAGCAGCCCCGGGACAGCCAACACTGAAGCTTTCTTT. Amino acids: CASSPGTANTEAFF.